Presented here are 17 T cell receptor beta chains from one specimen sequenced in a study of T cell clones after liver transplantation. The table came from immunoSEQ multiplex PCR; TCRdb's copy has only in-frame clones and leaves some out. Of some 120,000 clones listed, less than 95% were seen once; the top ten hold approximately 0.88%. The sample was CD4+ T cells from blood, taken 12 months after liver transplant. These receptors all come from a human patient who received a liver transplant. Part of the T cell pool may stem from the graft donor.

The V gene is TRBV6-5, the J gene TRBJ2-7; D unresolved. Trimming stripped 7 bases from V and 5 bases from J, with 15 bases between. The length of the CDR3 is 13 residues. CDR1 MNHEY and CDR2 SVGAGI come from the germline V gene. As DNA, the CDR3 is TGTGCCAGCATGGCCCCCCGGGCGCACGAGCAGTACTTC. Its protein is CASMAPRAHEQYF.

This chain joins TRBV6-5 and TRBJ2-7; 11 positions match TRBD2. Germline V gene data show CDR1 as MNHEY and CDR2 as SVGAGI. This CDR3 has 15 residues. V lost 5 bases, J lost 4 bases, and 7 bases stayed unmatched. CDR3 loop: CASSQRLAGRYEQYF. CDR3 sequence (DNA): TGTGCCAGCAGTCAGAGACTAGCGGGACGTTACGAGCAGTACTTC.

V and J are TRBV15 and TRBJ1-4; D gene unclear. Per the germline V gene, CDR1 is LNHNV and CDR2 is YYDKDF (reference sequence). V lost 5 bases and J lost 3, with 7 bases in between. CDR3 length equals 13 residues. The CDR3 spells CATSFSPNEKLFF. The CDR3 coding sequence is TGTGCCACCAGCTTCAGCCCTAATGAAAAACTGTTTTTT.

The genes are TRBV7-8 and TRBJ1-1; maybe TRBD1 (6 bases). Germline V gives CDR1 SGHVS, CDR2 FQNEAQ. Trimming removed 5 bases at V and 0 bases at J, with 13 bases between. The CDR3 consists of 15 residues. The CDR3 reads CASSARGGLNTEAFF. CDR3 in DNA: TGTGCCAGCAGCGCACGGGGGGGGCTGAACACTGAAGCTTTCTTT.

The chain links TRBV10-3 to TRBJ1-2; weak D call: TRBD1 (5 bases). The V gene lost 6 bases and the J gene lost 2 bases, with 13 bases spanning the gap. The CDR3 totals 14 residues. Germline CDR1 ENHRY, CDR2 SYGVKD. The CDR3 protein is CAISGGGVNYGYTF. CDR3 bases: TGTGCCATCAGCGGGGGAGGAGTGAACTATGGCTACACCTTC.

This chain uses TRBV6-5 with TRBJ1-1; 9 bases match TRBD1. This CDR3 comprises 15 residues. Germline lookup yields CDR1 MNHEY and CDR2 SVGAGI. The J segment lost 7 bases and the V segment lost 7 bases, leaving 13 bases of the junction unmatched. The CDR3 nucleotides read TGTGCCAGCAAATTGGGGACAGGGCATTGGGGTGAAGCTTTCTTT. Its translation is CASKLGTGHWGEAFF.

V and J are TRBV7-3 and TRBJ2-3; D remains ambiguous. V was clipped by 5 bases and J by 1 base, with 7 bases between them. The CDR3 loop spans 13 amino acids. Germline loops: CDR1 SGHTA, CDR2 FQGTGA. Written as DNA, the CDR3 is TGTGCCAGCAGCGGACCAGGCACAGATACGCAGTATTTT. Translated, it gives CASSGPGTDTQYF.

The DNA for the CDR3 is TGTGCCAGCAGTAACCGGGACAGGGGGACGAATGAGCAGTTCTTC. Amino acids: CASSNRDRGTNEQFF. The chain combines TRBV27 with TRBJ2-1; TRBD1 matches at 11 bases. Losses at the gene ends were 5 bases for V and 7 bases for J; bases not matched to a gene: 7. In germline, CDR1 is MNHEY, CDR2 SMNVEV (reference sequence). The CDR3 is made up of 15 amino acids.

The chain employs TRBV7-2 and TRBJ1-5, with D possibly TRBD1 on 6 matching bases. Trimming took off 0 bases at V and 4 bases at J, with 10 bases between the two ends. Looked up from germline, CDR1 is SGHTA and CDR2 is FQGNSA. CDR3 length: 15 amino acids. CDR3: CASSLARGGNQPQHF. The DNA of the CDR3 is TGTGCCAGCAGCTTAGCCAGGGGTGGTAATCAGCCCCAGCATTTT.

This clone was recorded only once. The chain combines TRBV5-5 with TRBJ1-1, with D unresolved. The CDR3 has 15 residues. Germline V CDR1 and CDR2: SGHKS, YYEKEE (reference sequence). V was trimmed by 0 bases and J by 0 bases, leaving 9 bases between them. CDR3 coding DNA: TGTGCCAGCAGCTTGGGCGGTTGGATGAACACTGAAGCTTTCTTT. The encoded protein is CASSLGGWMNTEAFF.

This clone occurred a few times. This chain joins TRBV10-1 and TRBJ2-7, with 7 nucleotides matching TRBD1. This CDR3 spans 14 amino acids. J gave up 4 bases and V 4 bases, and 7 bases lay outside the gene matches. CDR1 is WNHNN and CDR2 is SYGVQD in the germline V gene (reference sequence). In DNA form, the CDR3 reads TGCGCCAGCAGTGGAAGGGGGCCGGGGTACGAGCAGTACTTC. This codes for CASSGRGPGYEQYF.

This rearrangement joins TRBV30 to TRBJ2-2; no reliable D call. CDR1 is GTSNPN and CDR2 is SVGIG in the germline V gene (reference sequence). V dropped 2 bases and J dropped 1 base, with 8 bases sitting between them. This CDR3 has 14 amino acids. The CDR3 reads CAWSRRQNTGELFF. Written as DNA, the CDR3 is TGTGCCTGGAGTAGACGACAGAACACCGGGGAGCTGTTTTTT.

This clone was seen a handful of times. The chain combines TRBV7-6 with TRBJ2-3; tentative D call: TRBD2 (6 bases). The CDR3 runs 17 residues. In germline, CDR1 is SGHVS, CDR2 FNYEAQ. V lost 5 bases and J lost 2, with 20 bases in between. The CDR3 loop reads CASSVAGIADTTDTQYF. CDR3 in DNA: TGTGCCAGCAGCGTGGCCGGGATAGCGGACACCACAGATACGCAGTATTTT. The variable domain in full, completed from reference TRBV7-6 and TRBJ2-3, reads GAGVSQSPRYKVTKRGQDVALRCDPISGHVSLYWYRQALGQGPEFLTYFNYEAQQDKSGLPNDRFSAERPEGSISTLTIQRTEQRDSAMYRCASSVAGIADTTDTQYFGPGTRLTVL.

The J gene is TRBJ1-5, the V gene TRBV28; D gene ambiguous. This CDR3 has 15 amino acids. V lost 2 bases to trimming and J lost 6 bases, with 14 bases between them. In germline, CDR1 is MDHEN, CDR2 SYDVKM. The CDR3 loop is CASSLNGPSGQPQHF. Here the CDR3 DNA reads TGTGCCAGCAGTTTAAATGGACCCAGCGGTCAGCCCCAGCATTTT.

The genes are TRBV28 and TRBJ1-5; no firm D call. Trimming cost V 6 bases and J 10 bases, with 13 bases left between them. The CDR3 consists of 12 residues. Looked up from germline, CDR1 is MDHEN and CDR2 is SYDVKM. CDR3 amino acids: CASSPGPRPQHF. DNA for the CDR3: TGTGCCAGCAGCCCCGGTCCGCGACCCCAGCATTTT. The variable domain in full, completed from reference TRBV28 and TRBJ1-5, reads DVKVTQSSRYLVKRTGEKVFLECVQDMDHENMFWYRQDPGLGLRLIYFSYDVKMKEKGDIPEGYSVSREKKERFSLILESASTNQTSMYLCASSPGPRPQHFGDGTRLSIL.

V and J are TRBV7-9 and TRBJ1-4, with D perhaps TRBD1 (6 bases). Looked up from germline, CDR1 is SEHNR and CDR2 is FQNEAQ (reference sequence). This CDR3 contains 15 residues. V was cut by 5 bases and J by 4 bases, with 14 bases left in between. The CDR3 region is CASSQYRAGNEKLFF. In DNA form, the CDR3 reads TGTGCCAGCAGCCAGTACAGGGCGGGTAATGAAAAACTGTTTTTT.

A single count supports this clone. The chain is built from TRBV11-1 and TRBJ2-5, with 14 bases identical to TRBD2. The CDR3 totals 16 residues. Germline lookup yields CDR1 SGHAT and CDR2 FQDESV (reference sequence). The V and J ends lost 7 bases and 4 bases, in that order; junction bases with no gene match: 8. The CDR3 DNA sequence: TGTGCCAGCAACCGGGGACTAGCGGGAGTGAGAGAGACCCAGTACTTC. The encoded protein is CASNRGLAGVRETQYF.